These 2 T cell receptor beta chains share one sample of origin, sequenced in a study of T cell responses to AZD1222 COVID-19 vaccine. Profiled with immunoSEQ multiplex PCR; TCRdb holds only in-frame clones, not every one. This table has some 140,000 clones, around nine tenths appearing once. The specimen was peripheral blood, collected on day 0 of AZD1222 vaccination. These receptors originate from an adult in good health.

The chain couples TRBV3-1 (or the pseudogene TRBV3-2) to TRBJ2-1; D is unresolved. The CDR3 consists of 14 residues. From germline, CDR1 is LGHDT and CDR2 YNNKEL (reference sequence). With 8 bases removed from V and 0 bases from J, the gap between germline ends came to 11 bases. CDR3 residues: CASADSPSYNEQFF. The CDR3 DNA reads as TGTGCCAGCGCGGATTCACCCTCCTACAATGAGCAGTTCTTC.

This chain joins TRBV5-1 and TRBJ2-5; D is unclear. V lost 2 bases and J 1 base, leaving 3 bases between the germline ends. The CDR3 is made up of 12 amino acids. Germline V lookup: CDR1 SGHRS, CDR2 YFSETQ. Here the CDR3 reads CASSLPQETQYF. The CDR3 nucleotides read TGCGCCAGCAGCTTACCCCAAGAGACCCAGTACTTC.